This TCR beta chain was profiled in a study of T cell repertoires in cytomegalovirus infection. Overall study context: Shared public TCR beta signatures pointed to both CMV infection and a matching HLA type.

To note about this clonotype: Antigen unknown. The junction and the germline gene differ at one end; a read error may be behind it.

Study-level points and caveats: HLA-C-restricted CMV clonotypes gave the most frequent clonotype in two of eight donors.

TCRdb ran MiXCR on the reads and lists one entry per CDR3 protein. The data show about half a million distinct CDR3 sequences, roughly 34% seen once. The sequenced sample was cultured PBMCs, obtained from culture after CMV antigen stimulation. The TCR comes from a human donor in good health (CMV status not recorded). Some clones in this sample may be carry-over from other donors' samples.

The CDR3 DNA sequence: TGTGCCAGCAGACAAATTGATAGCGGGGGTTCCGAATCTACCTTC. It translates to CASRQIDSGGSESTF. The J gene is TRBJ2-1, the V gene TRBV7-8; TRBD2 agrees at 9 bases. This CDR3 contains 15 residues. CDR1 is SGHVS, CDR2 FQNEAQ, per germline.